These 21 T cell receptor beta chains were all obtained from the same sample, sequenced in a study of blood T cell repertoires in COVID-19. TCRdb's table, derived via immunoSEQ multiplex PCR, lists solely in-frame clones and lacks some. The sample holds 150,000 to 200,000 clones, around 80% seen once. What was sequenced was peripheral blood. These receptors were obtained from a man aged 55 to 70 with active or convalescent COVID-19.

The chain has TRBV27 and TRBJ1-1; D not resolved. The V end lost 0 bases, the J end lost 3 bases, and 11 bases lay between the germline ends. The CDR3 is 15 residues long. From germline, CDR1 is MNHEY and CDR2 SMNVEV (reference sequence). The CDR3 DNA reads TGTGCCAGCAGTTTATCGGGCTTTGATCACACTGAAGCTTTCTTT. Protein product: CASSLSGFDHTEAFF.

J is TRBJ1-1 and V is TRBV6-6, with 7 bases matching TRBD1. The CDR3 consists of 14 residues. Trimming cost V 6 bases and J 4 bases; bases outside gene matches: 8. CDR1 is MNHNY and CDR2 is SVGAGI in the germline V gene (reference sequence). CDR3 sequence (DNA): TGTGCCAGCAGACTGACAGGGCTCGTCACTGAAGCTTTCTTT. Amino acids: CASRLTGLVTEAFF.

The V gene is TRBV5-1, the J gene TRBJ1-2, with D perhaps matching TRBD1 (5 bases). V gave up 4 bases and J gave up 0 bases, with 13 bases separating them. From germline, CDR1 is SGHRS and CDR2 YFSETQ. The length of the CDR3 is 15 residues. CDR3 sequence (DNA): TGCGCCAGCAGCCCCAACCAGGGTTCTAACTATGGCTACACCTTC. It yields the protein CASSPNQGSNYGYTF.

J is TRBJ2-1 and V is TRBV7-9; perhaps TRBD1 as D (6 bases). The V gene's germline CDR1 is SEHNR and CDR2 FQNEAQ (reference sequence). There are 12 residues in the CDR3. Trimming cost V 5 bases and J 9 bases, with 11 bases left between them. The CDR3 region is CASSKQGAEQFF. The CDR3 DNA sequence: TGTGCCAGCAGCAAACAGGGAGCTGAGCAGTTCTTC.

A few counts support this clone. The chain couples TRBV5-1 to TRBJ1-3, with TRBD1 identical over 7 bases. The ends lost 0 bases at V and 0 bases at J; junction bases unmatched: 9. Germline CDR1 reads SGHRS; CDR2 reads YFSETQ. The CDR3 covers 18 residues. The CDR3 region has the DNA TGCGCCAGCAGCTTGGACGGGACAGCCATGTACTCTGGAAACACCATATATTTT. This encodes CASSLDGTAMYSGNTIYF. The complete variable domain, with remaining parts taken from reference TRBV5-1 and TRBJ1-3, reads KAGVTQTPRYLIKTRGQQVTLSCSPISGHRSVSWYQQTPGQGLQFLFEYFSETQRNKGNFPGRFSGRQFSNSRSEMNVSTLELGDSALYLCASSLDGTAMYSGNTIYFGEGSWLTVV.

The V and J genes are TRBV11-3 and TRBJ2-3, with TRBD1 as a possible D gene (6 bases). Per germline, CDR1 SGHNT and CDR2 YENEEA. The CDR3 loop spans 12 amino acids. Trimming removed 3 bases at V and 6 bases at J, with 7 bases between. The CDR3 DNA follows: TGTGCCAGCAGCTTGCAGGGGGATACGCAGTATTTT. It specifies CASSLQGDTQYF.

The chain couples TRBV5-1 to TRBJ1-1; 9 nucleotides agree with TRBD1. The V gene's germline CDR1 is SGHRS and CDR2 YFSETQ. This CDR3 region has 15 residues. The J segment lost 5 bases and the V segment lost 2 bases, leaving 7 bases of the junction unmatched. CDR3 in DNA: TGCGCCAGCAGCTTACCGGGACAGGGAAATACTGAAGCTTTCTTT. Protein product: CASSLPGQGNTEAFF.

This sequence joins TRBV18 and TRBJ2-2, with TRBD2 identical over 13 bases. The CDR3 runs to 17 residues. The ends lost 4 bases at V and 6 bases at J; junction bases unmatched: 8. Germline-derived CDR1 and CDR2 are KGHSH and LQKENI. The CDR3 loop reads CASSRGLAGAGAGELFF. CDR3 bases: TGTGCCAGCTCACGCGGACTAGCGGGGGCTGGGGCCGGGGAGCTGTTTTTT.

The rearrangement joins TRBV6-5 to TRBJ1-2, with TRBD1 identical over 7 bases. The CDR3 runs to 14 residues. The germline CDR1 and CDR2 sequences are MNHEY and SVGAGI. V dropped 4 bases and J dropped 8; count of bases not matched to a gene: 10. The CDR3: CASSFGQALGGYTF. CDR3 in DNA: TGTGCCAGCAGTTTCGGACAGGCCCTTGGGGGCTACACCTTC.

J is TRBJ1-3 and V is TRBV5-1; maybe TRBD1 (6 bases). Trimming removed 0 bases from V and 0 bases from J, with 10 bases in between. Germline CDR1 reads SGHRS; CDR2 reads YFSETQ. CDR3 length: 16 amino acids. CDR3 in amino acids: CASSLEATGSGNTIYF. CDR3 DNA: TGCGCCAGCAGCTTGGAGGCGACAGGCTCTGGAAACACCATATATTTT. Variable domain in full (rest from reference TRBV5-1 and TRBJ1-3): KAGVTQTPRYLIKTRGQQVTLSCSPISGHRSVSWYQQTPGQGLQFLFEYFSETQRNKGNFPGRFSGRQFSNSRSEMNVSTLELGDSALYLCASSLEATGSGNTIYFGEGSWLTVV.

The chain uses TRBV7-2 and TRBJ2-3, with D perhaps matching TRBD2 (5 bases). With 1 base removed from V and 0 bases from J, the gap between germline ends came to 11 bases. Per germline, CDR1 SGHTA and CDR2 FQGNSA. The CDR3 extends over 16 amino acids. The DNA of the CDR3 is TGTGCCAGCAGCTTAGAACTGGCGGGCAGCACAGATACGCAGTATTTT. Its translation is CASSLELAGSTDTQYF.

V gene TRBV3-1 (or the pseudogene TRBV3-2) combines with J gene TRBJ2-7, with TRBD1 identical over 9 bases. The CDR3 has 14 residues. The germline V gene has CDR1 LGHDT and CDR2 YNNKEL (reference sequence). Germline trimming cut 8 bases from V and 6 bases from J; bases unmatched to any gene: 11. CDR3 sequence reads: CASSTPGQGSEQYF. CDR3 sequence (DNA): TGTGCCAGCTCTACGCCGGGACAGGGAAGCGAGCAGTACTTC.

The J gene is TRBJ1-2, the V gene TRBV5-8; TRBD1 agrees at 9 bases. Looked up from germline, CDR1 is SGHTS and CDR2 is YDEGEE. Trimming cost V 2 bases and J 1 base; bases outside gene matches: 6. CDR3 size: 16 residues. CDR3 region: CASSLDGTGRNYGYTF. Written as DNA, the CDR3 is TGTGCCAGCAGCTTAGATGGGACAGGGCGTAACTATGGCTACACCTTC.

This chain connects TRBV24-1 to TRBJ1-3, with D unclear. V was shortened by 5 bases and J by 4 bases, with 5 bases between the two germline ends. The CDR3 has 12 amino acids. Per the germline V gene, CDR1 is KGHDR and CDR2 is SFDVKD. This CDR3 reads CATSGTGNTIYF. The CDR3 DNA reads TGTGCCACCAGTGGTACAGGAAACACCATATATTTT.

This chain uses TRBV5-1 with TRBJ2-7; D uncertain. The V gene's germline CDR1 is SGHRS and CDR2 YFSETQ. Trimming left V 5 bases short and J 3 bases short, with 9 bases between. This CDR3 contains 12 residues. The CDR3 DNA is TGCGCCAGCAGTATCAGCGACTACGAGCAGTACTTC. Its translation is CASSISDYEQYF. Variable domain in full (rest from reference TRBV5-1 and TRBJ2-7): KAGVTQTPRYLIKTRGQQVTLSCSPISGHRSVSWYQQTPGQGLQFLFEYFSETQRNKGNFPGRFSGRQFSNSRSEMNVSTLELGDSALYLCASSISDYEQYFGPGTRLTVT.

CDR3 sequence: CASSLDTGNEQYF. CDR3 nucleotide sequence: TGTGCCAGCAGCTTAGATACAGGGAACGAGCAGTACTTC. The chain uses TRBV7-9 and TRBJ2-7; a possible D gene is TRBD1 (6 bases). Germline V lookup: CDR1 SEHNR, CDR2 FQNEAQ (reference sequence). CDR3 size: 13 residues. Trimming stripped 1 base from V and 5 bases from J, with 9 bases between.

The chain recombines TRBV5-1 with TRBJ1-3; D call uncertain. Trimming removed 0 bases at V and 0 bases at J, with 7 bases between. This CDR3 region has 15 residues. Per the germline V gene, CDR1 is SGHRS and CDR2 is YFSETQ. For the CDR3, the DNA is TGCGCCAGCAGCTTGGGGCAGTTCTCTGGAAACACCATATATTTT. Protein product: CASSLGQFSGNTIYF.

For the CDR3, the DNA is TGCGCCAGCAGCTTGGACTTACAAGAGACCCAGTACTTC. Translating gives CASSLDLQETQYF. The chain recombines TRBV5-1 with TRBJ2-5; D gene unclear. The CDR3 is 13 amino acids. CDR1 and CDR2 from the germline V gene are SGHRS and YFSETQ. Trimming shortened V by 0 bases and J by 2 bases, and 5 bases separated the two germline ends. The full variable domain, completed using reference TRBV5-1 and TRBJ2-5, is KAGVTQTPRYLIKTRGQQVTLSCSPISGHRSVSWYQQTPGQGLQFLFEYFSETQRNKGNFPGRFSGRQFSNSRSEMNVSTLELGDSALYLCASSLDLQETQYFGPGTRLLVL.

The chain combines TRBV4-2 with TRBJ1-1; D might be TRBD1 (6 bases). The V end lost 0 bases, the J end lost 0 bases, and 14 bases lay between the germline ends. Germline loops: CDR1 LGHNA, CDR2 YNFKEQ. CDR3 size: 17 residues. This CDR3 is CASSQEAQGRMNTEAFF. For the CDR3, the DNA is TGTGCCAGCAGCCAAGAGGCGCAGGGGCGGATGAACACTGAAGCTTTCTTT.

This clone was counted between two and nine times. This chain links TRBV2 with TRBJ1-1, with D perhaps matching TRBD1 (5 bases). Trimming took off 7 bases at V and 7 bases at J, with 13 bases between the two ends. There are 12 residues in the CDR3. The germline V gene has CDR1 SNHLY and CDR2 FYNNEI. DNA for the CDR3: TGTGCCAGCACCCCTATGGGGCGTGAAGCTTTCTTT. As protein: CASTPMGREAFF.

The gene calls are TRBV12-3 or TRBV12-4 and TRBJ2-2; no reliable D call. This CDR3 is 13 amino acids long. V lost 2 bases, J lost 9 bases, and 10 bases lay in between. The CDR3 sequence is CASSLPPARELFF. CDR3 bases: TGTGCCAGCAGTTTACCCCCCGCGAGGGAGCTGTTTTTT.